These 13 T cell receptor beta chains were all obtained from the same sample, sequenced in a study of T-cell memory formation after mild COVID-19. One entry per CDR3 protein results from TCRdb running MiXCR on the 5' RACE reads. Among roughly 120,000 distinct CDR3 sequences, 20% to 25% were seen once, and the ten largest hold 40% to 50%. Sample: PBMCs or a T cell subset sorted from them (not recorded which). These receptors were obtained from a man younger than 35 who had mild COVID-19 (a few samples of this study predate the infection). Cell type and time point are not known.

The chain combines TRBV5-6 with TRBJ2-7, with 9 bases aligning to TRBD2. The CDR3 length is 15 residues. The V segment lost 4 bases and the J segment 1 base; nucleotides outside the gene matches: 6. Germline V lookup: CDR1 SGHDT, CDR2 YYEEEE. CDR3 amino acids: CASSPAGGGSYEQYF. The CDR3 region has the DNA TGTGCCAGCAGCCCTGCGGGGGGGGGGTCCTACGAGCAGTACTTC.

V and J are TRBV28 and TRBJ1-1; no firm D call. Between the trimmed V and J ends, which lost 2 bases and 1 base, there was a span of 5 bases. CDR1 is MDHEN, CDR2 SYDVKM, per germline. The CDR3 extends over 13 amino acids. The CDR3 protein is CASSLAKNTEAFF. The CDR3 nucleotides read TGTGCCAGCAGTTTAGCGAAGAACACTGAAGCTTTCTTT.

This clonotype was counted between two and nine times. The CDR3 here is CASSTTSGYEQYV. In DNA form, the CDR3 reads TGTGCCAGCAGCACTACTAGCGGCTACGAGCAGTACGTC. V usage is TRBV7-9 and J usage is TRBJ2-7; the match to TRBD2 covers 8 bases. J gave up 3 bases and V 5 bases, and 3 bases lay outside the gene matches. Per germline, CDR1 SEHNR and CDR2 FQNEAQ (reference sequence). The CDR3 covers 13 residues.

This clonotype came up a few times. The V gene is TRBV4-1, the J gene TRBJ1-5; unclear D gene. V lost 0 bases to trimming and J lost 6 bases, with 24 bases between them. This CDR3 region has 19 residues. From germline, CDR1 is MGHRA and CDR2 YSYEKL. CDR3 sequence: CASSQDPHRPLSEGQPQHF. The CDR3 DNA reads TGCGCCAGCAGCCAAGACCCCCACCGGCCCCTTTCGGAGGGTCAGCCCCAGCATTTT.

This clonotype was seen more than once but under ten times. The V and J genes are TRBV2 and TRBJ2-7; D is unclear. This CDR3 contains 15 residues. The germline V and J ends were trimmed by 4 bases and 0 bases, with 13 bases remaining between them. Germline V CDR1 and CDR2: SNHLY, FYNNEI. CDR3 residues: CASSVNWTPSYEQYF. The CDR3 DNA sequence: TGTGCCAGCAGTGTGAATTGGACCCCCTCCTACGAGCAGTACTTC.

This clonotype was counted only a few times. V gene TRBV7-9 combines with J gene TRBJ1-1, with TRBD1 as a possible D gene (6 bases). The CDR3 spans 12 residues. The germline gives CDR1 SEHNR, CDR2 FQNEAQ (reference sequence). Trimming removed 5 bases from V and 6 bases from J, with 10 bases in between. The CDR3 loop is CASSGTGSEAFF. The CDR3, as DNA: TGTGCCAGCAGCGGTACAGGGTCTGAAGCTTTCTTT.

V usage is TRBV10-3 and J usage is TRBJ1-2; no firm D call. The CDR3 has 14 residues. Germline V gene lookup returns CDR1 ENHRY and CDR2 SYGVKD. The V gene lost 0 bases and the J gene lost 3 bases, with 8 bases spanning the gap. The CDR3 spells CAISESGRDYGYTF. The CDR3 DNA follows: TGTGCCATCAGTGAGTCGGGGAGGGACTATGGCTACACCTTC.

This clonotype showed up many times. The chain couples TRBV5-4 to TRBJ2-3; D is unresolved. CDR3 length equals 12 residues. Germline CDR1 and CDR2: SGHNT and YYREEE (reference sequence). Trimming stripped 1 base from V and 5 bases from J, with 5 bases between. The CDR3 bases are TGTGCCAGCAGCTTGCTCGGAGATACGCAGTATTTT. It specifies CASSLLGDTQYF.

CDR3 coding DNA: TGTGCCAGCAGCCCGACAGTCGACCTCTCCTACGAGCAGTACTTC. It translates to CASSPTVDLSYEQYF. The chain combines TRBV7-6 with TRBJ2-7; possible D gene TRBD1, 5 bases. V lost 5 bases and J 0 bases, leaving 14 bases between the germline ends. CDR1 and CDR2 from the germline V gene are SGHVS and FNYEAQ. This CDR3 has 15 amino acids.

V is TRBV28 and J is TRBJ2-2; no definite D call. The CDR3 covers 12 residues. Trimming removed 5 bases from V and 6 bases from J, with 7 bases in between. Germline loops: CDR1 MDHEN, CDR2 SYDVKM. Here the CDR3 reads CASSRAPGELFF. The DNA of the CDR3 is TGTGCCAGCAGTCGGGCGCCCGGGGAGCTGTTTTTT.

This chain links TRBV7-2 with TRBJ2-3; maybe TRBD2 (6 bases). V was shortened by 5 bases and J by 5 bases, with 11 bases between the two germline ends. Germline V lookup: CDR1 SGHTA, CDR2 FQGNSA. The CDR3 length is 13 residues. DNA of the CDR3: TGTGCCAGCAGCAGCATGGGGGGAGATACGCAGTATTTT. This translates into CASSSMGGDTQYF.

The genes are TRBV19 and TRBJ2-7; D is unresolved. Trimming took off 7 bases at V and 0 bases at J, with 10 bases between the two ends. Germline V CDR1 and CDR2: LNHDA, SQIVND (reference sequence). CDR3 size: 13 residues. DNA for the CDR3: TGTGCCAGTAACGACGGCATCTCCTACGAGCAGTACTTC. Translated, it gives CASNDGISYEQYF. Supplemented by reference TRBV19 and TRBJ2-7, the full variable domain reads DGGITQSPKYLFRKEGQNVTLSCEQNLNHDAMYWYRQDPGQGLRLIYYSQIVNDFQKGDIAEGYSVSREKKESFPLTVTSAQKNPTAFYLCASNDGISYEQYFGPGTRLTVT.

This chain links TRBV7-6 with TRBJ2-3; D is possibly TRBD1 (6 bases). The CDR3 extends over 13 amino acids. The germline gives CDR1 SGHVS, CDR2 FNYEAQ. The V end was cut by 4 bases, the J end by 2 bases, with 7 bases between. The CDR3 bases are TGTGCCAGCAGCTGGGACAACACAGATACGCAGTATTTT. Encoded protein: CASSWDNTDTQYF.